The present TCR beta chain was sequenced within a study of CD4 T cells in relation to SARS-CoV-2 and coronaviruses. Study background: Shared crossreactive spike epitopes were mapped to their HLA restriction.

This clone was detected only once. V was trimmed by 0 bases and J by 2 bases, leaving 9 bases between them. The CDR3 length is 16 residues. Germline loops: CDR1 SGHRS, CDR2 YFSETQ. Before the COVID-19 pandemic, during about 2011-2019, CD4+ T cells were taken from unexposed donors. Assay: immunoSEQ multiplex PCR; the TCRdb copy retains only in-frame clones and omits some. The sample comprises about 65,000 clones, 75% to 90% of which are singletons, and more than 1.5% rests with the top ten. J is TRBJ2-6 and V is TRBV5-1; D is unclear. Sample: memory CD4+ T cells from PBMCs. The origin of this receptor is a human donor in good health. CDR3 residues: CASSLAGLAGANVLTF. CDR3 in DNA: TGCGCCAGCAGCTTGGCAGGCCTAGCTGGGGCCAACGTCCTGACTTTC.